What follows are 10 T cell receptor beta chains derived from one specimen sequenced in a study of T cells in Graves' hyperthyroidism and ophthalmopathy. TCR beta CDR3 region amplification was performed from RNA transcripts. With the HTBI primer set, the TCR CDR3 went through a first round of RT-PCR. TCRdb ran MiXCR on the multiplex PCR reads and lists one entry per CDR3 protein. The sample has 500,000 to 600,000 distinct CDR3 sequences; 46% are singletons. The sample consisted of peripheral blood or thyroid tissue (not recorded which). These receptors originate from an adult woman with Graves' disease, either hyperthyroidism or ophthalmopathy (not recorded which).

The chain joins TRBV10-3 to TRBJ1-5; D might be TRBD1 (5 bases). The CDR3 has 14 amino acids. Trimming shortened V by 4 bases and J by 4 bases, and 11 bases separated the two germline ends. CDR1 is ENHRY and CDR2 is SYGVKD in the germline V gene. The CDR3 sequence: CAISGGRGNQPQHF. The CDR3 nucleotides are TGTGCCATCAGTGGGGGAAGGGGTAATCAGCCCCAGCATTTT.

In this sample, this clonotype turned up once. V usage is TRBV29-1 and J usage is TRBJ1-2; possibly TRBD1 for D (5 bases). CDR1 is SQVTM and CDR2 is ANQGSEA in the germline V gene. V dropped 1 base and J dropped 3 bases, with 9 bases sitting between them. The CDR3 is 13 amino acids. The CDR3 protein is CSVEGETDYGYTF. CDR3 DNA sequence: TGCAGCGTTGAAGGTGAGACAGACTATGGCTACACCTTC.

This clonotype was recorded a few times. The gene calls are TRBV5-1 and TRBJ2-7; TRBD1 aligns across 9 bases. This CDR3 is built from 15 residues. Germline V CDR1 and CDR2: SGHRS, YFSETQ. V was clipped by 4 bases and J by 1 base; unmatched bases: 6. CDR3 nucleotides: TGCGCCAGCAGCCCGACAGGGGGTCCATCCTACGAGCAGTACTTC. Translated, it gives CASSPTGGPSYEQYF.

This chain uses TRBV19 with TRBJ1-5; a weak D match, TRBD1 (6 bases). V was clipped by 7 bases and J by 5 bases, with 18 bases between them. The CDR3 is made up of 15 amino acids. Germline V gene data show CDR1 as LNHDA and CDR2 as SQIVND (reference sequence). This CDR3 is CASTMDSTDYQPQHF. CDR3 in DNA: TGTGCCAGTACAATGGACAGCACCGATTATCAGCCCCAGCATTTT.

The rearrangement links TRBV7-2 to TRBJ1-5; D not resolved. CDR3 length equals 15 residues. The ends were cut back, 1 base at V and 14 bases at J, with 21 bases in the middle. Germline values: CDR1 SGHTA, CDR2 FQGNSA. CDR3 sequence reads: CASSLGGGRQTYEHF. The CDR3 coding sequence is TGTGCCAGCAGCTTAGGCGGCGGCAGACAAACGTACGAGCATTTT. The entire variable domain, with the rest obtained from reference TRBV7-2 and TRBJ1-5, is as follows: GAGVSQSPSNKVTEKGKDVELRCDPISGHTALYWYRQSLGQGLEFLIYFQGNSAPDKSGLPSDRFSAERTGGSVSTLTIQRTQQEDSAVYLCASSLGGGRQTYEHFGDGTRLSIL.

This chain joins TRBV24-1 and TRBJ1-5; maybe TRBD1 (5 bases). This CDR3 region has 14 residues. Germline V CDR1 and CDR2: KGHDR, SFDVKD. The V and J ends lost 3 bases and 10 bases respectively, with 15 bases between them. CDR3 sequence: CATSDGTHNRPQHF. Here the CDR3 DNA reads TGTGCCACCAGTGATGGGACGCACAATCGCCCCCAGCATTTT.

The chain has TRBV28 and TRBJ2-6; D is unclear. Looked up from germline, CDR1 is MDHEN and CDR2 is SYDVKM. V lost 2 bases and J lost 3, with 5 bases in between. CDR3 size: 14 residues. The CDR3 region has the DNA TGTGCCAGCAGTTTACAGATTGGGGCCAACGTCCTGACTTTC. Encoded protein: CASSLQIGANVLTF.

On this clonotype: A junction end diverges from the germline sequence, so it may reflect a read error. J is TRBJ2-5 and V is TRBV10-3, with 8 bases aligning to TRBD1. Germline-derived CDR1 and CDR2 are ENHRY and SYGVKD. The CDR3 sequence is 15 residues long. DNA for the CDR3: TGTGCCAGCAGTGAATTCGACAGGGGAGGCGAGACCCAGTACTTC. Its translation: CASSEFDRGGETQYF.

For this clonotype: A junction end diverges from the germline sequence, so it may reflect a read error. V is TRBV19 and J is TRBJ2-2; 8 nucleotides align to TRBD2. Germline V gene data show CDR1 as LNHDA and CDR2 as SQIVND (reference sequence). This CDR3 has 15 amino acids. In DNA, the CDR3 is TGTGCCAGTAGGCGGGGGGCGCTTGACACCGGGGAGCTGCTTTTT. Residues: CASRRGALDTGELLF.

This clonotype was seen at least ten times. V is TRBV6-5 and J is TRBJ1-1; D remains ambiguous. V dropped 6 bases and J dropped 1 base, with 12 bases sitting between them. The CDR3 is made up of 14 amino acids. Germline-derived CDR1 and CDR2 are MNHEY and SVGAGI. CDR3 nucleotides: TGTGCCAGCAGATCCCTTTGGGGGAACACTGAAGCTTTCTTT. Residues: CASRSLWGNTEAFF.